The clone carrying this T cell receptor beta chain was found a few times. As yet, its antigen is unknown. This CDR3 is built from 16 residues. V was shortened by 0 bases and J by 2 bases, with 13 bases between the two germline ends. Germline values: CDR1 LNHNV, CDR2 YYDKDF (reference sequence). This entry belongs to a study of T cell repertoires in cytomegalovirus infection. At the level of the study: Epitope selection comprised recently identified HLA-C-restricted CMV epitopes and well-studied HLA-B-restricted CMV epitopes. Study-wide results and caveats: Carriers of CMV plus the relevant HLA were identified by cumulative public TCR beta family frequency.

TCRdb analysed the reads with MiXCR anew, one entry per CDR3 protein. The sample holds fewer than 950,000 distinct CDR3 sequences, about 30% seen once. The TCR sequence derives from a human donor in good health (CMV status not recorded). Some clones in this sample may be carry-over from other donors' samples. Sequencing used cultured CD8+ T cells from PBMCs, obtained from culture after CMV antigen stimulation. The chain recombines TRBV15 with TRBJ2-5; D is undetermined. The CDR3: CATSRDSAETQETQYF. The CDR3 nucleotides read TGTGCCACCAGCAGAGATTCGGCAGAGACTCAAGAGACCCAGTACTTC.